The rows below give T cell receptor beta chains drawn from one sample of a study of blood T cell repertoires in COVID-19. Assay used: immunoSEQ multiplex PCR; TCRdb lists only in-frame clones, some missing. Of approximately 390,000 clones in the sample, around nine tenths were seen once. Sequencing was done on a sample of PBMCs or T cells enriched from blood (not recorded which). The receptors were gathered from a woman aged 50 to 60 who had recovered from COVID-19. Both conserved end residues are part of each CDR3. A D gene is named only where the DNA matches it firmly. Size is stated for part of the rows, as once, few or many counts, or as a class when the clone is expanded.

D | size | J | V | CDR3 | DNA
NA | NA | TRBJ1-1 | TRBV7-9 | CASSVPQGFSEAFF | TGTGCCAGCAGCGTTCCTCAGGGTTTTTCTGAAGCTTTCTTT
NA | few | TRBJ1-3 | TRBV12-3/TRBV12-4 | CASSSGSGNTIYF | TGTGCCAGCAGCTCAGGCTCTGGAAACACCATATATTTT
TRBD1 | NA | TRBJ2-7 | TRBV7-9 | CASSFPDRVEQYF | TGTGCCAGCAGTTTTCCGGACAGGGTTGAGCAGTACTTC
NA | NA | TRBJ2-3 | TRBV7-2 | CASSSRRRLEGTDTQYF | TGTGCCAGCAGCTCACGACGCCGACTAGAAGGCACAGATACGCAGTATTTT
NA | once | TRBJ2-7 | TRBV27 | CASSLVGESYEQYF | TGTGCCAGCAGTTTAGTCGGGGAGAGCTACGAGCAGTACTTC
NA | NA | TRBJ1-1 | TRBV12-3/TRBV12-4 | CASSRSRNTEAFF | TGTGCCAGCAGCCGAAGTAGAAACACTGAAGCTTTCTTT
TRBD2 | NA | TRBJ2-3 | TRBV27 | CASRVAGTFTDTQYF | TGTGCCAGCAGAGTAGCGGGGACCTTCACAGATACGCAGTATTTT
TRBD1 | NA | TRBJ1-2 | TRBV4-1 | CASSQVTGTGVSGYTF | TGCGCCAGCAGCCAAGTTACTGGGACAGGGGTCTCCGGCTACACCTTC
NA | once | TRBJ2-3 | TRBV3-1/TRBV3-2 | CASSQGGVDTQYF | TGTGCCAGCAGCCAGGGGGGAGTAGATACGCAGTATTTT
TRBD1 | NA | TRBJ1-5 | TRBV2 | CASNYRGGNQPQHF | TGTGCCAGCAACTACAGGGGTGGCAATCAGCCCCAGCATTTT
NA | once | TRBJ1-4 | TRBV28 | CAIQAGRNEKLFF | TGTGCCATCCAGGCGGGCCGAAATGAAAAACTGTTTTTT
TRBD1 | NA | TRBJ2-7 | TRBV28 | CASRGQDRSYSYEQYF | TGTGCCAGCAGGGGGCAGGACAGGTCCTACTCCTACGAGCAGTACTTC
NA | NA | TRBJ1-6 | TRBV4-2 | CASSQDTGSPQYLALHF | TGTGCCAGCAGCCAAGATACGGGGTCCCCTCAGTATCTTGCCCTCCACTTT